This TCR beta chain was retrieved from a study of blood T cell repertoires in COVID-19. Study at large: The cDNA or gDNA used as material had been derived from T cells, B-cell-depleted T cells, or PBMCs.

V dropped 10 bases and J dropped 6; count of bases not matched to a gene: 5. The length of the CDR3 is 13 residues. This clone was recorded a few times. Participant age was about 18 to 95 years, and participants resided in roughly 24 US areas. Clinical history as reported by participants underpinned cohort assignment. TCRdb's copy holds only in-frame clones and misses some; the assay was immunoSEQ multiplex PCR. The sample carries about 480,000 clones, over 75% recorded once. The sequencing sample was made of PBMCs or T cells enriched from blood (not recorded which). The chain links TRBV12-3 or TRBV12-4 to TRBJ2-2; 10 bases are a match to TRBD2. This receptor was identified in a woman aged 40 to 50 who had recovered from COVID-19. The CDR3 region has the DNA TGTGCCATACTAGCGGGATGGGCCGGGGAGCTGTTTTTT. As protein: CAILAGWAGELFF.